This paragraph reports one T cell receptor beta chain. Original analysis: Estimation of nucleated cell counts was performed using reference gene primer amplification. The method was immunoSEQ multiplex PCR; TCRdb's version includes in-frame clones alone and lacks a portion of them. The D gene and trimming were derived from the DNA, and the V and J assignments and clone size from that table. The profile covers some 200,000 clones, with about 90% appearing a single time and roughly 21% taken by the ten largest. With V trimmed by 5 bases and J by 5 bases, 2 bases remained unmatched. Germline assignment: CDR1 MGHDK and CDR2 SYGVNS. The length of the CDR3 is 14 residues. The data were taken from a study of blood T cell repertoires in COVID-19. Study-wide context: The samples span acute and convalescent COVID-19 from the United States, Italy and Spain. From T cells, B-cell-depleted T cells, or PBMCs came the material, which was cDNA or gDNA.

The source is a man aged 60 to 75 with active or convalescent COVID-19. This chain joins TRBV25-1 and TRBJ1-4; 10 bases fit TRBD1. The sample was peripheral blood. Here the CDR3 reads CASSKGQGNEKLFF. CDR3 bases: TGTGCCAGCAGTAAGGGACAGGGGAATGAAAAACTGTTTTTT.